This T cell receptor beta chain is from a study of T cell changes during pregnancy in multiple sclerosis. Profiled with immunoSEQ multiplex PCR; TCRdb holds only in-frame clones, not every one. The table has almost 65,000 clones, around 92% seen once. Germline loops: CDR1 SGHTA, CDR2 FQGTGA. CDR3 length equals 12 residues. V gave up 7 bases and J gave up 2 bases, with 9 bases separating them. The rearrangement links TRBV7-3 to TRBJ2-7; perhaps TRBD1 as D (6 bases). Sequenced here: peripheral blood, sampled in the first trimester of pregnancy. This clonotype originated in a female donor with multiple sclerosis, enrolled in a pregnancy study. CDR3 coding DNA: TGTGCCAGCAACAGGGCGCCCTACGAGCAGTACTTC. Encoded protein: CASNRAPYEQYF.